Following are 21 T cell receptor beta chains from one sample sequenced in a study of control samples from healthy donors and cancer patients. Some clones are missing from TCRdb's copy, which holds only in-frame ones; the method was immunoSEQ multiplex PCR. This table holds 100,000 to 150,000 clones, roughly 90% found once. The sequenced sample was blood. The receptors come from a woman between 50 and 59 years old in good health.

The chain carries TRBV2 and TRBJ1-2; D gene ambiguous. V was clipped by 1 base and J by 3 bases, with 12 bases between them. The CDR3 contains 15 residues. In germline, CDR1 is SNHLY, CDR2 FYNNEI. The CDR3 spells CASSEEERGDYGYTF. The CDR3 DNA sequence: TGTGCCAGCAGTGAAGAAGAACGCGGTGACTATGGCTACACCTTC. Drawing the rest from reference TRBV2 and TRBJ1-2, the complete variable domain is EPEVTQTPSHQVTQMGQEVILRCVPISNHLYFYWYRQILGQKVEFLVSFYNNEISEKSEIFDDQFSVERPDGSNFTLKIRSTKLEDSAMYFCASSEEERGDYGYTFGSGTRLTVV.

The V gene is TRBV9, the J gene TRBJ2-1; TRBD1 matches 8 bases. Germline V lookup: CDR1 SGDLS, CDR2 YYNGEE. The V segment lost 0 bases and the J segment 6 bases; nucleotides outside the gene matches: 11. This CDR3 has 17 amino acids. This CDR3 is CASSVDPPGQVRNEQFF. The CDR3 DNA sequence: TGTGCCAGCAGCGTAGACCCCCCGGGACAGGTTCGCAATGAGCAGTTCTTC.

The V and J genes are TRBV7-9 and TRBJ2-2; 10 nucleotides match TRBD1. With 5 bases clipped from V and 8 bases from J, the junction kept 5 bases outside the gene matches. CDR1 is SEHNR, CDR2 FQNEAQ, per germline (reference sequence). This CDR3 region has 14 residues. This CDR3 reads CASSAGTGEGELFF. The CDR3 DNA reads as TGTGCCAGCAGCGCCGGGACAGGGGAAGGGGAGCTGTTTTTT.

This clone has more than one count but fewer than ten. The rearrangement links TRBV2 to TRBJ1-1; D unresolved. The germline V gene has CDR1 SNHLY and CDR2 FYNNEI. The CDR3 is 15 amino acids. V lost 3 bases and J lost 0, with 11 bases in between. The DNA of the CDR3 is TGTGCCAGCAGTGAGGACCGAACACTGAACACTGAAGCTTTCTTT. This encodes CASSEDRTLNTEAFF.

The chain combines TRBV3-1 (or the pseudogene TRBV3-2) with TRBJ1-3; D ambiguous. The germline V gene encodes CDR1 LGHDT and CDR2 YNNKEL (reference sequence). This CDR3 has 14 residues. The V end lost 1 base, the J end lost 10 bases, and 14 bases lay between the germline ends. The CDR3 region has the DNA TGTGCCAGCAGCCAAGTCGAAGCGTCCGGGACCATATATTTT. This translates into CASSQVEASGTIYF.

This sequence joins TRBV6-2 or TRBV6-3 and TRBJ2-2; TRBD2 aligns across 12 bases. CDR3 size: 15 residues. Trimming took 6 bases from V and 6 from J; bases not matched to a gene: 5. The germline gives CDR1 MNHEY, CDR2 SVGEGT. The CDR3 protein is CASRPSGGAAGELFF. Here the CDR3 DNA reads TGTGCCAGCAGACCTAGCGGGGGGGCGGCCGGGGAGCTGTTTTTT.

The CDR3 sequence is CASSFKLCLHEQYF. In nucleotides, the CDR3 is TGTGCCAGCAGCTTTAAACTCTGTTTACACGAGCAGTACTTC. V and J are TRBV11-3 and TRBJ2-7, with D hard to call. Germline loops: CDR1 SGHNT, CDR2 YENEEA. The ends were cut back, 3 bases at V and 5 bases at J, with 14 bases in the middle. The CDR3 extends over 14 amino acids.

The chain links TRBV7-8 to TRBJ2-6; 8 positions match TRBD1. Germline V gene lookup returns CDR1 SGHVS and CDR2 FQNEAQ. The V and J ends lost 4 bases and 1 base, in that order; junction bases with no gene match: 6. The CDR3 loop spans 17 amino acids. CDR3 sequence: CASSSDRVLSGANVLTF. The CDR3 DNA reads TGTGCCAGCAGCTCGGACAGGGTATTGTCTGGGGCCAACGTCCTGACTTTC.

J is TRBJ1-1 and V is TRBV4-2, with D possibly TRBD1 on 6 matching bases. CDR1 and CDR2 from the germline V gene are LGHNA and YNFKEQ. The CDR3 is 14 amino acids. V was clipped by 4 bases and J by 1 base, with 10 bases between them. The CDR3 here is CASSPPGQNTEAFF. The CDR3 region has the DNA TGTGCCAGCAGCCCGCCGGGACAGAACACTGAAGCTTTCTTT.

The chain couples TRBV5-6 to TRBJ1-5; D is unresolved. CDR1 SGHDT and CDR2 YYEEEE come from the germline V gene. V lost 7 bases, J lost 4 bases, and 15 bases lay in between. CDR3 length: 14 residues. The CDR3 region is CASSYVDGNQPQHF. CDR3 DNA sequence: TGTGCCAGCTCCTACGTCGACGGGAATCAGCCCCAGCATTTT.

There are a few counts of this clone. The rearrangement uses TRBV2 and TRBJ1-2; 8 nucleotides match TRBD1. Germline V gene data show CDR1 as SNHLY and CDR2 as FYNNEI. Losses at the gene ends were 5 bases for V and 3 bases for J; bases not matched to a gene: 5. The CDR3 extends over 14 amino acids. The DNA of the CDR3 is TGTGCCAGCAGTCCCAAGACAGGGGACTATGGCTACACCTTC. Its protein product is CASSPKTGDYGYTF.

The chain carries TRBV29-1 and TRBJ1-2; 8 nucleotides line up with TRBD1. CDR1 and CDR2 from the germline V gene are SQVTM and ANQGSEA. Trimming removed 5 bases from V and 5 bases from J; junction bases left unmatched: 7. The CDR3 is 13 amino acids. In DNA, the CDR3 is TGCAGCGTTACTACAGGGGGGAGTTATGGCTACACCTTC. This encodes CSVTTGGSYGYTF.

The V and J genes are TRBV5-1 and TRBJ1-2; D call uncertain. The V and J ends lost 0 bases and 4 bases respectively, with 7 bases between them. The CDR3 totals 13 residues. Per the germline V gene, CDR1 is SGHRS and CDR2 is YFSETQ. The CDR3 DNA reads as TGCGCCAGCAGCTTGGCCGTGAGCTATGGCTACACCTTC. The encoded protein is CASSLAVSYGYTF.

The chain recombines TRBV4-1 with TRBJ2-1; weak D call: TRBD1 (6 bases). The CDR3 spans 15 residues. V was cut by 4 bases and J by 1 base, with 11 bases left in between. Germline V gene lookup returns CDR1 MGHRA and CDR2 YSYEKL. This CDR3 is CASSPQDRSYNEQFF. In DNA, the CDR3 is TGCGCCAGCAGCCCTCAGGACAGATCCTACAATGAGCAGTTCTTC.

The chain combines TRBV2 with TRBJ1-5, with D possibly matching TRBD1 (5 bases). The CDR3 loop spans 13 amino acids. The germline V gene has CDR1 SNHLY and CDR2 FYNNEI. The V end was cut by 4 bases, the J end by 7 bases, with 11 bases between. CDR3 sequence (DNA): TGTGCCAGCAGTGTGTCCAGGGACCAGCCCCAGCATTTT. This sequence encodes CASSVSRDQPQHF.

This chain joins TRBV5-8 and TRBJ1-2; D is uncertain. Germline CDR1 SGHTS, CDR2 YDEGEE. The V end lost 2 bases, the J end lost 0 bases, and 20 bases lay between the germline ends. The CDR3 is made up of 18 amino acids. The chain's CDR3 is CASSFRQLLFLANYGYTF. The CDR3 nucleotides read TGTGCCAGCAGCTTTCGGCAGTTGCTCTTCCTAGCTAACTATGGCTACACCTTC.

This chain uses TRBV7-2 with TRBJ2-3; no clear D. Per the germline V gene, CDR1 is SGHTA and CDR2 is FQGNSA. With 4 bases removed from V and 6 bases from J, the gap between germline ends came to 17 bases. There are 15 residues in the CDR3. CDR3: CASSSTVRYPDTQYF. In nucleotides, the CDR3 is TGTGCCAGCAGCTCGACTGTCCGGTACCCCGATACGCAGTATTTT.

The chain employs TRBV5-1 and TRBJ2-3; D is undetermined. Germline lookup yields CDR1 SGHRS and CDR2 YFSETQ. The V gene lost 4 bases and the J gene lost 3 bases, with 12 bases spanning the gap. The CDR3 runs to 14 residues. The CDR3 bases are TGCGCCAGCAGCCCCTGGACGGAAACAGATACGCAGTATTTT. Protein sequence: CASSPWTETDTQYF.

This chain connects TRBV11-2 to TRBJ1-4, with 7 bases fitting TRBD1. From germline, CDR1 is SGHAT and CDR2 FQNNGV. The CDR3 is made up of 14 amino acids. Trimming at V came to 0 bases and at J to 7 bases, leaving 2 bases not matched to a gene. The chain's CDR3 is CASSLDRGGEKLFF. CDR3 DNA: TGTGCCAGCAGCTTAGACAGGGGGGGTGAAAAACTGTTTTTT. The full variable domain, its missing parts supplied by reference TRBV11-2 and TRBJ1-4, is EAGVAQSPRYKIIEKRQSVAFWCNPISGHATLYWYQQILGQGPKLLIQFQNNGVVDDSQLPKDRFSAERLKGVDSTLKIQPAKLEDSAVYLCASSLDRGGEKLFFGSGTQLSVL.

The chain combines TRBV29-1 with TRBJ2-4, with 10 positions matching TRBD1. The CDR3 contains 14 residues. V lost 6 bases to trimming and J lost 6 bases; unmatched junction nucleotides: 8. Per germline, CDR1 SQVTM and CDR2 ANQGSEA. The DNA of the CDR3 is TGCAGCGTGCAGGGACAGGGGTTTGGAAACATTCAGTACTTC. This sequence encodes CSVQGQGFGNIQYF.

This clone was picked up one time. V and J are TRBV10-3 and TRBJ2-1; D not certain. Germline V gene lookup returns CDR1 ENHRY and CDR2 SYGVKD. V was pared by 5 bases and J by 7 bases, with 12 bases between. The CDR3 has 13 amino acids. CDR3 amino acids: CAISPESWNEQFF. The CDR3 DNA reads TGTGCCATCAGTCCCGAGAGTTGGAATGAGCAGTTCTTC.